This T cell receptor (beta chain) was identified in a study of T cells in Graves' hyperthyroidism and ophthalmopathy. About the research overall: Peripheral blood specimens were obtained at initial diagnosis, prior to any treatment.

Diagnosing involved the use of clinical symptoms, serum thyroxine and TRAb, thyroid ultrasound and orbital computed tomography. This clonotype appeared many times. Regions amplified from RNA transcripts were the TCR beta CDR3 regions. First-round RT-PCR of the TCR CDR3 relied on the HTBI primer set. Each CDR3 protein is one row after TCRdb ran MiXCR on the multiplex PCR reads. The sample yields hundreds of thousands of distinct CDR3 sequences, less than 25% seen once. CDR1 is MNHEY, CDR2 SMNVEV, per germline (reference sequence). V dropped 6 bases and J dropped 4 bases, with 19 bases sitting between them. The CDR3 runs to 15 residues.

The source material was blood. The chain employs TRBV27 and TRBJ2-7; D remains ambiguous. The source of this sequence is a woman aged 30 to 39 with Graves' ophthalmopathy. The CDR3 region has the DNA TGTGCCAGCAGCACTCTCGAGGCAGCCGGATACGAGCAGTACTTC. It translates to CASSTLEAAGYEQYF.